These 7 T cell receptor beta chains share one sample of origin, sequenced in a study of post-analysis software for immune sequencing data. TCR beta cDNA libraries included unique molecular identifiers. Using its own MiXCR run on the PCR reads, TCRdb lists one record per CDR3 protein. The repertoire holds 700,000 to 900,000 distinct CDR3 sequences, with 46% as singletons. Points from the study as a whole: Roughly five TRBV segments were more frequent in patients than controls; TRBV5-6, TRBV5-1 and TRBV20-1 belonged to this group.

Their cognate antigens are unknown. Sequenced material: blood. These receptors originate from a girl between 10 and 17 years old with multiple sclerosis.

The gene calls are TRBV7-2 and TRBJ2-7; maybe TRBD1 (6 bases). The CDR3 has 15 amino acids. Trimming cost V 8 bases and J 5 bases, with 22 bases left between them. The germline gives CDR1 SGHTA, CDR2 FQGNSA. CDR3 coding DNA: TGTGCCAGCGACACTCCCGACAGGAACCTAAACGAGCAGTACTTC. Encoded protein: CASDTPDRNLNEQYF.

The rearrangement uses TRBV2 and TRBJ1-1, with 10 bases that match TRBD1. Germline lookup yields CDR1 SNHLY and CDR2 FYNNEI. The CDR3 runs 16 residues. Trimming took 6 bases from V and 3 from J; bases not matched to a gene: 10. In DNA form, the CDR3 reads TGTGCCAGCAGCGATCCGGGACAGGGGTTGGACACTGAAGCTTTCTTT. Encoded protein: CASSDPGQGLDTEAFF.

The chain employs TRBV10-2 and TRBJ1-2; unclear D gene. Looked up from germline, CDR1 is WSHSY and CDR2 is SAAADI. The CDR3 is 12 amino acids. The V and J ends lost 2 bases and 6 bases respectively, with 7 bases between them. The CDR3 loop is CASSEAGDGYTF. In nucleotides, the CDR3 is TGCGCCAGCAGTGAGGCAGGCGATGGCTACACCTTC.

As for this clonotype: An end of the junction does not agree with germline; a read error may underlie this. The chain links TRBV12-3 or TRBV12-4 to TRBJ1-1; no clear D. The length of the CDR3 is 13 residues. In DNA, the CDR3 is TGTGCCAACAGTTTAGATCCGAACACTGAAGCTTTCTTT. This codes for CANSLDPNTEAFF.

The chain links TRBV20-1 to TRBJ2-3, with D perhaps assigned TRBD1 or TRBD2 (5 bases each). V lost 5 bases and J 2 bases, leaving 23 bases between the germline ends. This CDR3 is 17 amino acids long. CDR1 is DFQATT, CDR2 SNEGSKA, per germline (reference sequence). The CDR3 sequence: CSAFAGTELRVTDTQYF. CDR3 DNA: TGCAGTGCTTTTGCCGGGACCGAGCTAAGGGTCACAGATACGCAGTATTTT.

The chain is built from TRBV24-1 and TRBJ2-1; the match to TRBD2 covers 10 bases. Germline V gives CDR1 KGHDR, CDR2 SFDVKD. After removal of 0 bases from V and 6 bases from J, the junction contained 4 bases not matched to a gene. This CDR3 contains 16 residues. This chain's CDR3 is CATSDLGAGGRNEQFF. CDR3 sequence (DNA): TGTGCCACCAGTGATTTGGGAGCGGGAGGGCGCAATGAGCAGTTCTTC.

There are a few counts of this clonotype. The DNA of the CDR3 is TGCAGCGTTGAGAGCACAGATACGCAGTATTTT. It encodes CSVESTDTQYF. The genes are TRBV29-1 and TRBJ2-3; D gene ambiguous. Germline V CDR1 and CDR2: SQVTM, ANQGSEA. With 3 bases removed from V and 0 bases from J, the gap between germline ends came to 1 base. The CDR3 totals 11 residues.